One and the same sample provided the 14 T cell receptor beta chains below, sequenced in a study of Ad26.COV2.S vaccination and SARS-CoV-2 variants. The sample's treatment: 15 to 20 received Ad26.COV2.S at low or high dose, single or two shots; several received placebo; per-sample allocation not given. Collection of samples fell on day 63 after the first vaccine or placebo injection. Assay: immunoSEQ multiplex PCR; the TCRdb copy retains only in-frame clones and omits some. The sample lists 400,000 to 450,000 clones; roughly 90% were seen once. This material consisted of peripheral blood, taken in a trial of Ad26.COV2.S vaccine versus placebo. The receptors shown here come from a person aged 18-65 years who received the Ad26.COV2.S COVID-19 vaccine or a placebo.

The table lists this clone with a count of one. J is TRBJ1-5 and V is TRBV30; D may be TRBD1 (6 bases). This CDR3 is 14 amino acids long. The V end was cut by 0 bases, the J end by 6 bases, with 12 bases between. Germline V gene sequence: CDR1 GTSNPN, CDR2 SVGIG (reference sequence). CDR3 nucleotides: TGTGCCTGGAGTGTTCAAGGGGGAGGTCAGCCCCAGCATTTT. Its protein is CAWSVQGGGQPQHF.

The chain couples TRBV27 to TRBJ1-2; TRBD1 might be the D (5 bases). The germline V gene encodes CDR1 MNHEY and CDR2 SMNVEV (reference sequence). V dropped 2 bases and J dropped 4 bases, with 14 bases sitting between them. The CDR3 runs 15 residues. The CDR3 DNA sequence: TGTGCCAGCAGTTTAACGCCAGGGTTAGTCTATGGCTACACCTTC. Amino acid sequence: CASSLTPGLVYGYTF.

The chain is built from TRBV12-3 or TRBV12-4 and TRBJ2-7; 7 bases align to TRBD1. CDR3 size: 13 residues. The junction had 4 bases not matched to a gene; V was cut back by 5 bases and J by 3 bases. The chain's CDR3 is CASSLGQDYEQYF. DNA for the CDR3: TGTGCCAGCAGTCTAGGACAGGACTACGAGCAGTACTTC.

The chain is built from TRBV4-3 and TRBJ2-7; 7 nucleotides match TRBD1. Germline CDR1 reads LGHNA; CDR2 reads YSLEER. The V segment lost 0 bases and the J segment 4 bases; nucleotides outside the gene matches: 0. The length of the CDR3 is 13 residues. CDR3 region: CASSQETGYEQYF. In DNA, the CDR3 is TGCGCCAGCAGCCAAGAGACAGGGTACGAGCAGTACTTC.

The V call is TRBV6-5, the J call TRBJ1-4; possible D gene TRBD1, 6 bases. Germline V gives CDR1 MNHEY, CDR2 SVGAGI. Trimming left V 6 bases short and J 3 bases short, with 11 bases between. This CDR3 contains 14 residues. CDR3 in amino acids: CASSRGQSNEKLFF. Written as DNA, the CDR3 is TGTGCCAGCAGCCGCGGACAGTCTAATGAAAAACTGTTTTTT.

The J gene is TRBJ2-2, the V gene TRBV14, with unresolved D. CDR1 and CDR2 (germline): SGHDN, FVKESK. Between the trimmed V and J ends, which lost 2 bases and 4 bases, there was a span of 5 bases. The CDR3 runs 13 residues. CDR3 amino acids: CASSQSLTGELFF. The CDR3, as DNA: TGTGCCAGCAGCCAATCTCTCACCGGGGAGCTGTTTTTT.

The chain employs TRBV9 and TRBJ2-3; maybe TRBD2 (5 bases). Trimming left V 3 bases short and J 3 bases short, with 8 bases between. Germline lookup yields CDR1 SGDLS and CDR2 YYNGEE. This CDR3 spans 13 amino acids. CDR3 protein: CASSETGTDTQYF. The DNA for the CDR3 is TGTGCCAGCAGCGAAACGGGAACAGATACGCAGTATTTT.

The chain uses TRBV10-3 and TRBJ1-5; 9 bases map to TRBD1. V shed 5 bases and J 6 bases; nucleotides not matched to a gene: 5. Germline values: CDR1 ENHRY, CDR2 SYGVKD. This CDR3 contains 14 residues. The chain's CDR3 is CAISTGGESQPQHF. CDR3 sequence (DNA): TGTGCCATCAGTACAGGGGGCGAAAGTCAGCCCCAGCATTTT.

V usage is TRBV18 and J usage is TRBJ2-1; 11 nucleotides line up with TRBD1. CDR1 and CDR2 from the germline V gene are KGHSH and LQKENI. The trim removed 8 bases at V and 3 bases at J, leaving 9 bases unmatched. The CDR3 consists of 16 residues. The CDR3, as DNA: TGTGCCAGCCAGCACTCCGGGACAGGGGGCTACAATGAGCAGTTCTTC. It is translated as CASQHSGTGGYNEQFF.

This rearrangement joins TRBV3-1 (or the pseudogene TRBV3-2) to TRBJ1-3; possibly TRBD1 for D (6 bases). Germline loops: CDR1 LGHDT, CDR2 YNNKEL (reference sequence). This CDR3 has 14 residues. Trimming took off 5 bases at V and 7 bases at J, with 15 bases between the two ends. The CDR3 nucleotides read TGTGCCAGCAGCGAGCGGGGGGCTACGAACACCATATATTTT. Translation: CASSERGATNTIYF.

This clone has a single count. The V and J genes are TRBV5-1 and TRBJ2-1; TRBD1 aligns across 7 bases. The germline gives CDR1 SGHRS, CDR2 YFSETQ. J lost 0 bases, V lost 4 bases, and 10 bases had no gene match. The CDR3 has 17 residues. The CDR3 loop reads CASSQIRQGSSYNEQFF. CDR3 bases: TGCGCCAGCAGCCAAATACGACAGGGAAGCTCCTACAATGAGCAGTTCTTC.

The chain employs TRBV7-8 and TRBJ1-4; D is possibly TRBD1 (6 bases). The germline V and J ends were trimmed by 5 bases and 4 bases, with 14 bases remaining between them. This CDR3 has 15 residues. The germline CDR1 and CDR2 sequences are SGHVS and FQNEAQ. Here the CDR3 DNA reads TGTGCCAGCAGCGCACAAGGACAGATTAATGAAAAACTGTTTTTT. It encodes CASSAQGQINEKLFF.

This chain links TRBV6-2 or TRBV6-3 with TRBJ1-1; D is undetermined. Germline CDR1 reads MNHEY; CDR2 reads SVGEGT. V lost 1 base, J lost 1 base, and 13 bases lay in between. This CDR3 is built from 16 residues. CDR3 nucleotides: TGTGCCAGCAGTTACTATGGACCTAACCAGAACACTGAAGCTTTCTTT. Translated, it gives CASSYYGPNQNTEAFF.

This chain links TRBV5-4 with TRBJ1-3, with 11 bases matching TRBD1. V shed 3 bases and J 0 bases; nucleotides not matched to a gene: 2. Looked up from germline, CDR1 is SGHNT and CDR2 is YYREEE (reference sequence). This CDR3 has 16 amino acids. CDR3: CASSSGTGGSGNTIYF. CDR3 sequence (DNA): TGTGCCAGCAGCTCCGGGACAGGGGGCTCTGGAAACACCATATATTTT. Together with reference TRBV5-4 and TRBJ1-3, the CDR3 gives the full variable domain: ETGVTQSPTHLIKTRGQQVTLRCSSQSGHNTVSWYQQALGQGPQFIFQYYREEENGRGNFPPRFSGLQFPNYSSELNVNALELDDSALYLCASSSGTGGSGNTIYFGEGSWLTVV.